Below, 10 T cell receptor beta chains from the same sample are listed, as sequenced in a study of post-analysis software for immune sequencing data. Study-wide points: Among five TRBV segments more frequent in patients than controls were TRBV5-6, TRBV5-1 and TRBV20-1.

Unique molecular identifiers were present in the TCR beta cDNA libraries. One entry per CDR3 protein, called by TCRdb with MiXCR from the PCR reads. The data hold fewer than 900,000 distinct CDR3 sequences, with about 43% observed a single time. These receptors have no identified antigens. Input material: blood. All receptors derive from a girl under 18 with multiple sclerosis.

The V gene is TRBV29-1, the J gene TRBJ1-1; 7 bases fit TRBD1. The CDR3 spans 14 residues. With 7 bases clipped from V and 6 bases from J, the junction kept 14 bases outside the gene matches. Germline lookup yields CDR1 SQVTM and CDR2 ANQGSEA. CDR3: CSAPSDRAGSEAFF. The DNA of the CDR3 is TGCAGCGCCCCGTCAGACAGGGCTGGTTCTGAAGCTTTCTTT. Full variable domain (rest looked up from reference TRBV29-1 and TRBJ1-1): SAVISQKPSRDICQRGTSLTIQCQVDSQVTMMFWYRQQPGQSLTLIATANQGSEATYESGFVIDKFPISRPNLTFSTLTVSNMSPEDSSIYLCSAPSDRAGSEAFFGQGTRLTVV.

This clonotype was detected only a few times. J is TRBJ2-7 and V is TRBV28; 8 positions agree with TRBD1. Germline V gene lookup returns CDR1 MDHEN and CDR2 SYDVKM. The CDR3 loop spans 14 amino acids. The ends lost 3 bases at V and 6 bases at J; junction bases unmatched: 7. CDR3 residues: CASSFRGQGGEQYF. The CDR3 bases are TGTGCCAGCAGTTTCCGTGGACAGGGCGGCGAGCAGTACTTC.

DNA of the CDR3: TGTGCCAGCAGTGCTACGGCCAAAAACATTCAGTACTTC. It encodes CASSATAKNIQYF. This rearrangement joins TRBV28 to TRBJ2-4, with no clear D. The CDR3 is made up of 13 amino acids. V was cut by 5 bases and J by 1 base, with 6 bases left in between. Germline V gives CDR1 MDHEN, CDR2 SYDVKM.

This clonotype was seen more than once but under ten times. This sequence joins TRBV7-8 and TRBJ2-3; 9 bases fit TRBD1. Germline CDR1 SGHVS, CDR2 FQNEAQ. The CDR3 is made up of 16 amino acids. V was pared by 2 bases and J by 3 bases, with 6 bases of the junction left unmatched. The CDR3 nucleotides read TGTGCCAGCAGCTTATTGGACAGGGGTCGGACAGATACGCAGTATTTT. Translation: CASSLLDRGRTDTQYF. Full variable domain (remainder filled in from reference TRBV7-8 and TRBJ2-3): GAGVSQSPRYKVAKRGQDVALRCDPISGHVSLFWYQQALGQGPEFLTYFQNEAQLDKSGLPSDRFFAERPEGSVSTLKIQRTQQEDSAVYLCASSLLDRGRTDTQYFGPGTRLTVL.

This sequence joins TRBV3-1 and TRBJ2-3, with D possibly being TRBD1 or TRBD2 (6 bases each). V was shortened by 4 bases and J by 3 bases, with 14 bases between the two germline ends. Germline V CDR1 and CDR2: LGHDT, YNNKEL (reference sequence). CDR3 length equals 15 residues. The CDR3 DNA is TGTGCCAGCAGCCCAGAACAGGGAGGTACAGATACGCAGTATTTT. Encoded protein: CASSPEQGGTDTQYF.

The CDR3 is CASSLYSTNEKLFF. The CDR3 nucleotides are TGTGCCAGCAGCTTGTATTCAACTAATGAAAAACTGTTTTTT. The chain is built from TRBV5-6 and TRBJ1-4; D remains ambiguous. CDR1 and CDR2 (germline): SGHDT, YYEEEE. CDR3 size: 14 residues. Trimming stripped 1 base from V and 0 bases from J, with 4 bases between.

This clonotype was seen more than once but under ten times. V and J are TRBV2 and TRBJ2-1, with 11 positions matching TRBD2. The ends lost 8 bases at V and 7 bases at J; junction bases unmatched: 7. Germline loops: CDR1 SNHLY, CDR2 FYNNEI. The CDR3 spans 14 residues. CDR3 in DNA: TGTGCCAGCCCGACTAGCGGGAAGGCTAATGAGCAGTTCTTC. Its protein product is CASPTSGKANEQFF.

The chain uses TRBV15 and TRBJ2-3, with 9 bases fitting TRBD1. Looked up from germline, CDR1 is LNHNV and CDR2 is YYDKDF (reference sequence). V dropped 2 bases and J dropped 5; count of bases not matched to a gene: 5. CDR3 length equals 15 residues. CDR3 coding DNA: TGTGCCACCAGCAGACCGGGACAGGGTGAAGATACGCAGTATTTT. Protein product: CATSRPGQGEDTQYF.

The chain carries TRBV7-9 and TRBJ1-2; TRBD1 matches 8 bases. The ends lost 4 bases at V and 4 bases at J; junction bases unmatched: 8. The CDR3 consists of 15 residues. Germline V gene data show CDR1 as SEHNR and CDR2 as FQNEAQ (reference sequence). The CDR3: CASSSGTGQPYGYTF. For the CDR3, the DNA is TGTGCCAGCAGCTCCGGGACAGGCCAACCCTATGGCTACACCTTC.

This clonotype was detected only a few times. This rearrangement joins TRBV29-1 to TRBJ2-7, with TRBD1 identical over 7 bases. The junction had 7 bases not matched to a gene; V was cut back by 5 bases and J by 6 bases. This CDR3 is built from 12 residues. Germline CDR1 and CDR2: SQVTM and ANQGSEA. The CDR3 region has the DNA TGCAGCGTTTCCGACAGGGCGGGCGAGCAGTACTTC. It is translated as CSVSDRAGEQYF.